Detailed here is one T cell receptor beta chain. Its antigen remains unidentified. The CDR3 extends over 13 amino acids. In germline, CDR1 is MRHNA, CDR2 SNTAGT. Trimming took 5 bases from V and 5 from J, leaving 10 bases between them. Clones were read by immunoSEQ multiplex PCR, and TCRdb kept only the in-frame ones, dropping some. Of about 140,000 clones in the sample, just under 95% were seen once. This entry belongs to a study of T cell responses to AZD1222 COVID-19 vaccine. Across the whole study: Second-dose intervals near 4 or 12 weeks were combined. Study-wide results and caveats: The span of vaccine-associated CD4 TCRs extended across spike, with dominance at 160-218 and 743-854. Donors were chiefly white British, with a greater number of females, and clonal diversity was perhaps underestimated. Among AZD1222 vaccinees, only six or seven were seropositive at baseline.

The receptor comes from an adult in good health. The sequences come from peripheral blood, collected on day 0 of AZD1222 vaccination. The chain has TRBV6-4 and TRBJ2-1; D gene unclear. CDR3 DNA sequence: TGTGCCAGCAGTCCGGATCCTAACAATGAGCAGTTCTTC. It encodes CASSPDPNNEQFF.